These 30 T cell receptor beta chains share one sample of origin, sequenced in a study of cytomegalovirus exposure and HLA in healthy donors. In the PCR, 60 Vbeta and 13 Jbeta primers were used. The table came from immunoSEQ multiplex PCR; TCRdb's copy has only in-frame clones and leaves some out. Here the sample spans approximately 96,000 clones, 74% being singletons. The specimen sequenced was PBMCs. The receptors shown here come from a male donor in good health and CMV-seronegative.

The CDR3 sequence is CASSDSAVSYNEQFF. The CDR3 bases are TGTGCCAGCAGTGACTCGGCAGTTTCCTACAATGAGCAGTTCTTC. The chain uses TRBV6-4 and TRBJ2-1; D ambiguous. This CDR3 spans 15 amino acids. CDR1 MRHNA and CDR2 SNTAGT come from the germline V gene. The V gene lost 0 bases and the J gene lost 1 base, with 7 bases spanning the gap.

The chain employs TRBV29-1 and TRBJ1-1; 9 bases align to TRBD1. The V and J ends lost 7 bases and 1 base, in that order; junction bases with no gene match: 4. Germline CDR1 SQVTM, CDR2 ANQGSEA. This CDR3 comprises 13 residues. The CDR3 reads CSGWGQGNTEAFF. CDR3 sequence (DNA): TGCAGCGGGTGGGGACAGGGGAACACTGAAGCTTTCTTT.

The sample holds one count of this clone. The chain carries TRBV6-6 and TRBJ1-2; D remains ambiguous. Germline V lookup: CDR1 MNHNY, CDR2 SVGAGI (reference sequence). The CDR3 is 14 residues long. V lost 7 bases to trimming and J lost 3 bases, with 15 bases between them. The CDR3: CASTAEEPYYGYTF. As DNA, the CDR3 is TGTGCCAGCACCGCCGAGGAGCCTTACTATGGCTACACCTTC.

The chain links TRBV28 to TRBJ1-2; 7 bases fit TRBD1. V shed 4 bases, J shed 1 base, and the junction held 15 bases outside the gene matches. This CDR3 has 18 residues. Germline CDR1 reads MDHEN; CDR2 reads SYDVKM. The CDR3 coding sequence is TGTGCCAGCAGTTCAACCCGGGACAGTAAGCAATTTAACTATGGCTACACCTTC. Translation gives CASSSTRDSKQFNYGYTF.

This chain links TRBV4-1 with TRBJ2-7, with 14 bases fitting TRBD2. Germline V gene sequence: CDR1 MGHRA, CDR2 YSYEKL. CDR3 length equals 16 residues. The V and J ends lost 4 bases and 3 bases, in that order; junction bases with no gene match: 5. The CDR3 region has the DNA TGCGCCAGCAGCCTCCGCGGGACTAGCGGGAGCTACGAGCAGTACTTC. It codes for CASSLRGTSGSYEQYF.

The chain couples TRBV6-1 to TRBJ1-5, with a weak D call TRBD1 (6 bases). Trimming cost V 2 bases and J 1 base, with 9 bases left between them. This CDR3 comprises 15 residues. Germline-derived CDR1 and CDR2 are MNHNS and SASEGT. CDR3 residues: CASSENRVSNQPQHF. In DNA, the CDR3 is TGTGCCAGCAGTGAAAACAGGGTGAGCAATCAGCCCCAGCATTTT.

This clone was seen a few times. The chain recombines TRBV6-5 with TRBJ2-7; maybe TRBD2 (5 bases). Per the germline V gene, CDR1 is MNHEY and CDR2 is SVGAGI. Trimming cost V 2 bases and J 5 bases, with 10 bases left between them. The length of the CDR3 is 13 residues. CDR3 protein: CASSYTGENEQYF. CDR3 nucleotides: TGTGCCAGCAGTTACACCGGGGAGAACGAGCAGTACTTC.

The V gene is TRBV30, the J gene TRBJ2-3, with TRBD2 matching over 10 bases. The germline gives CDR1 GTSNPN, CDR2 SVGIG (reference sequence). CDR3 length equals 15 residues. V lost 0 bases to trimming and J lost 4 bases; unmatched junction nucleotides: 4. The CDR3 DNA reads as TGTGCCTGGAGTGTAGGGCTAGCGGGAGCAGATACGCAGTATTTT. This translates into CAWSVGLAGADTQYF.

V and J are TRBV7-8 and TRBJ2-7; 8 nucleotides match TRBD1. V was pared by 2 bases and J by 7 bases, with 13 bases of the junction left unmatched. Germline values: CDR1 SGHVS, CDR2 FQNEAQ. The CDR3 covers 16 residues. The DNA for the CDR3 is TGTGCCAGCAGCTTAATTCAAGGGGACAGGCGAGGGGAGCAGTACTTC. This translates into CASSLIQGDRRGEQYF.

This clone was detected a few times. The chain uses TRBV6-1 and TRBJ2-3; TRBD1 aligns across 8 bases. V gave up 4 bases and J gave up 6 bases; unmatched junction bases: 9. The CDR3 length is 15 residues. CDR1 is MNHNS, CDR2 SASEGT, per germline. The CDR3 bases are TGTGCCAGCAGTGTTGGACAGGGCATAATGGATACGCAGTATTTT. This sequence encodes CASSVGQGIMDTQYF.

This clone was observed a handful of times. The chain has TRBV5-1 and TRBJ2-3; 14 bases map to TRBD2. The CDR3 covers 16 residues. Unmatched junction bases numbered 5, after V lost 4 bases and J lost 4 bases. The germline V gene encodes CDR1 SGHRS and CDR2 YFSETQ. The chain's CDR3 is CASSLGLAGGSDTQYF. For the CDR3, the DNA is TGCGCCAGCAGCCTAGGACTAGCGGGAGGCTCAGATACGCAGTATTTT.

Worth noting for this clone: The junction and the germline gene differ at one end; a read error may be behind it. This same CDR3 is encoded by further DNA sequences in the sample. V is TRBV29-1 and J is TRBJ2-1; 11 bases are shared with TRBD2. CDR3 size: 15 residues. Germline CDR1 and CDR2: SQVTM and ANQGSEA. CDR3 DNA: TGCAGCGTAGCCGGGACTAGCGGAACCTACAATGAGCAATTCTTC. This sequence encodes CSVAGTSGTYNEQFF.

The CDR3 nucleotides read TGTGCCAGCAGTTTCGTTAGGGGGTCAGGGGGCAATCAGCCCCAGCATTTT. Its protein is CASSFVRGSGGNQPQHF. The chain carries TRBV28 and TRBJ1-5; D is possibly TRBD1 (6 bases). Germline CDR1 MDHEN, CDR2 SYDVKM. Trimming pared 3 bases from V and 2 bases from J, leaving 17 bases between. CDR3 length equals 17 residues.

This clone was seen a few times. This rearrangement joins TRBV6-1 to TRBJ2-1; TRBD2 matches at 8 bases. The germline gives CDR1 MNHNS, CDR2 SASEGT. V shed 7 bases and J 7 bases; nucleotides not matched to a gene: 12. The CDR3 has 15 residues. CDR3 residues: CASNPMWKRENEQFF. The CDR3 coding sequence is TGTGCCAGCAACCCGATGTGGAAGCGGGAGAATGAGCAGTTCTTC.

This chain links TRBV29-1 with TRBJ2-7; 10 nucleotides agree with TRBD1. CDR3 length equals 13 residues. The junction had 4 bases not matched to a gene; V was cut back by 6 bases and J by 2 bases. Germline assignment: CDR1 SQVTM and CDR2 ANQGSEA. The chain's CDR3 is CSVPGQGTYEQYF. The CDR3 DNA reads TGCAGCGTACCGGGACAGGGGACCTACGAGCAGTACTTC.

This clone was counted only a few times. The V and J genes are TRBV6-6 and TRBJ1-1, with TRBD1 matching over 10 bases. The CDR3 has 14 amino acids. Germline lookup yields CDR1 MNHNY and CDR2 SVGAGI (reference sequence). J gave up 4 bases and V 6 bases, and 5 bases lay outside the gene matches. The CDR3 DNA reads TGTGCCAGCAGCCGACAGGGGGCGGTCACTGAAGCTTTCTTT. Protein product: CASSRQGAVTEAFF.

Remarks on this clone: The junction departs from the called germline gene at one end, perhaps through a read error. The genes are TRBV5-4 and TRBJ1-1, with 7 bases fitting TRBD1. The CDR3 length is 14 residues. Germline V gives CDR1 SGHNT, CDR2 YYREEE (reference sequence). CDR3 amino acids: CASNLARQGAEAFF. CDR3 nucleotide sequence: TGTGCCAGCAACTTGGCCCGACAGGGAGCTGAAGCTTTCTTT. Full variable domain (outside the CDR3, taken from reference TRBV5-4 and TRBJ1-1): ETGVTQSPTHLIKTRGQQVTLRCSSQSGHNTVSWYQQALGQGPQFIFQYYREEENGRGNFPPRFSGLQFPNYSSELNVNALELDDSALYLCASNLARQGAEAFFGQGTRLTVV.

This chain connects TRBV7-9 to TRBJ2-1; TRBD2 agrees at 11 bases. The V segment lost 6 bases and the J segment 9 bases; nucleotides outside the gene matches: 10. The CDR3 runs 15 residues. Germline V lookup: CDR1 SEHNR, CDR2 FQNEAQ (reference sequence). CDR3 region: CASSSGTSGPGEQFF. In DNA form, the CDR3 reads TGTGCCAGCAGTTCCGGGACTAGCGGTCCTGGTGAGCAGTTCTTC.

This clone was seen a handful of times. J is TRBJ2-2 and V is TRBV2; the match to TRBD2 covers 10 bases. Germline CDR1 and CDR2: SNHLY and FYNNEI. The CDR3 runs to 17 residues. With V trimmed by 6 bases and J by 0 bases, 7 bases remained unmatched. The CDR3 loop is CASRLTSGIANTGELFF. CDR3 nucleotide sequence: TGTGCCAGCAGACTCACTAGCGGGATCGCGAACACCGGGGAGCTGTTTTTT.

This clone was seen just once. The chain recombines TRBV7-3 with TRBJ2-7; a weak D match, TRBD1 (6 bases). This CDR3 spans 13 amino acids. Germline values: CDR1 SGHTA, CDR2 FQGTGA. V dropped 5 bases and J dropped 5 bases, with 13 bases sitting between them. This chain's CDR3 is CASSETGRDEQYF. The CDR3 DNA sequence: TGTGCCAGCAGCGAGACAGGTCGGGACGAGCAGTACTTC.

The chain couples TRBV28 to TRBJ2-5, with 7 positions matching TRBD1. The tail of the sequence fits TRBJ2-7 better, so the J call may be wrong. Germline lookup yields CDR1 MDHEN and CDR2 SYDVKM. CDR3 length equals 15 residues. CDR3 region: CASSPPGDSSYEQYF. As DNA, the CDR3 is TGTGCCAGCAGCCCCCCAGGGGACAGCTCCTACGAGCAGTACTTC.

The chain is built from TRBV5-1 and TRBJ2-2; tentatively, D is TRBD1 (5 bases). Trimming stripped 5 bases from V and 3 bases from J, with 14 bases between. The CDR3 is made up of 15 amino acids. The germline V gene encodes CDR1 SGHRS and CDR2 YFSETQ. The CDR3 sequence: CASRTTGPYTGELFF. The CDR3, as DNA: TGCGCCAGCAGGACCACAGGCCCTTACACCGGGGAGCTGTTTTTT.

The gene calls are TRBV19 and TRBJ2-1; 8 bases match TRBD2. Germline CDR1 reads LNHDA; CDR2 reads SQIVND (reference sequence). The CDR3 loop spans 14 amino acids. J was trimmed by 9 bases and V by 6 bases; bases with no gene match: 10. CDR3 loop: CASSRRTSSGEQFF. The DNA of the CDR3 is TGTGCCAGTAGCCGAAGGACTAGCTCGGGTGAGCAGTTCTTC.

The gene calls are TRBV10-3 and TRBJ2-7, with D possibly TRBD1 on 6 matching bases. CDR1 ENHRY and CDR2 SYGVKD come from the germline V gene. The CDR3 length is 14 residues. V was cut by 3 bases and J by 0 bases, with 9 bases left in between. In DNA, the CDR3 is TGTGCCATCAGTGATAGAGGGGGCTCCTACGAGCAGTACTTC. It specifies CAISDRGGSYEQYF.

CDR3 in amino acids: CSVDTLGTMNTEAFF. CDR3 bases: TGCAGCGTTGATACTTTGGGGACTATGAACACTGAAGCTTTCTTT. The V and J genes are TRBV29-1 and TRBJ1-1, with a weak D call TRBD1 (5 bases). CDR1 and CDR2 from the germline V gene are SQVTM and ANQGSEA. V lost 3 bases to trimming and J lost 0 bases, with 14 bases between them. The length of the CDR3 is 15 residues.

The V call is TRBV13, the J call TRBJ2-5, with D possibly matching TRBD2 (5 bases). Germline loops: CDR1 PRHDT, CDR2 FYEKMQ (reference sequence). CDR3 length equals 13 residues. Trimming removed 2 bases from V and 7 bases from J, with 11 bases in between. The CDR3, as DNA: TGTGCCAGCAGCTTAAAGCGGTCCCGGACCCAGTACTTC. The encoded protein is CASSLKRSRTQYF.

The chain joins TRBV7-8 to TRBJ2-7; 9 nucleotides align to TRBD1. Germline V lookup: CDR1 SGHVS, CDR2 FQNEAQ. The CDR3 is 13 residues long. J lost 6 bases, V lost 5 bases, and 5 bases had no gene match. The CDR3: CASSPGQGGEQYF. CDR3 nucleotide sequence: TGTGCCAGCAGCCCGGGACAGGGAGGCGAGCAGTACTTC.

The CDR3 reads CASRDGQGTYEQYF. CDR3 sequence (DNA): TGTGCCAGCAGAGACGGACAGGGTACCTACGAGCAGTACTTC. V usage is TRBV5-4 and J usage is TRBJ2-5, with TRBD1 matching 8 bases. The better agreement between TRBJ2-7 and the DNA end casts doubt on the J call. Germline V gene sequence: CDR1 SGHNT, CDR2 YYREEE (reference sequence). The CDR3 has 14 residues.

The chain is built from TRBV6-4 and TRBJ2-5, with D possibly TRBD2 on 6 matching bases. The V end lost 4 bases, the J end lost 11 bases, and 8 bases lay between the germline ends. The CDR3 is made up of 10 amino acids. Germline V gene data show CDR1 as MRHNA and CDR2 as SNTAGT. CDR3 loop: CASSGGEQYF. CDR3 in DNA: TGTGCCAGCAGTGGGGGGGAGCAGTACTTC.

The V and J genes are TRBV25-1 and TRBJ2-2, with TRBD1 identical over 10 bases. Germline V lookup: CDR1 MGHDK, CDR2 SYGVNS. Trimming at V came to 3 bases and at J to 6 bases, leaving 4 bases not matched to a gene. The CDR3 length is 15 residues. CDR3 region: CASSDSGTGAGELFF. The DNA for the CDR3 is TGTGCCAGCAGTGACTCCGGGACAGGGGCCGGGGAGCTGTTTTTT.